This passage covers 4 T cell receptor beta chains from one sample sequenced in a study of post-analysis software for immune sequencing data. Study-level findings and limits: Five TRBV segments were significantly more frequent in patients than in controls. TRBV5-6, TRBV5-1 and TRBV20-1 were among these segments.

Unique molecular identifiers were carried by the TCR beta cDNA libraries. TCRdb reprocessed the PCR reads via MiXCR and lists one record per CDR3 protein. The table shows about 820,000 distinct CDR3 sequences, with approximately 53% occurring only once. Their antigens are not known. The specimen sequenced was blood. The receptor set was obtained from a girl aged 10 to 17 with multiple sclerosis.

The chain joins TRBV5-1 to TRBJ2-1; D assignment may be TRBD1 or TRBD2 (5 bases each). Germline lookup yields CDR1 SGHRS and CDR2 YFSETQ. The ends were cut back, 0 bases at V and 0 bases at J, with 13 bases in the middle. The CDR3 covers 17 residues. The CDR3 is CASSLAEGYSSYNEQFF. CDR3 DNA sequence: TGCGCCAGCAGCTTGGCCGAGGGGTATAGCTCCTACAATGAGCAGTTCTTC.

This clonotype was seen only a few times. The chain uses TRBV29-1 and TRBJ2-1; the D gene is possibly TRBD2 (7 bases). The CDR3 runs 13 residues. Trimming cost V 7 bases and J 10 bases, with 20 bases left between them. CDR1 SQVTM and CDR2 ANQGSEA come from the germline V gene. For the CDR3, the DNA is TGCAGCGCTGAGCGGGACACCCTTCACGAGCAGTTCTTC. Protein product: CSAERDTLHEQFF.

The V gene is TRBV5-1, the J gene TRBJ2-3; 7 bases are a match to TRBD2. Looked up from germline, CDR1 is SGHRS and CDR2 is YFSETQ. V dropped 0 bases and J dropped 5; count of bases not matched to a gene: 6. The CDR3 is made up of 15 amino acids. CDR3 DNA: TGCGCCAGCAGCTTGGGGCGGGAGAGGGGAGATACGCAGTATTTT. Encoded protein: CASSLGRERGDTQYF.

The chain recombines TRBV10-3 with TRBJ2-3; TRBD2 aligns across 10 bases. Germline V gives CDR1 ENHRY, CDR2 SYGVKD. The CDR3 length is 16 residues. Losses at the gene ends were 8 bases for V and 4 bases for J; bases not matched to a gene: 12. The CDR3 DNA is TGTGCCATCGGAAATAGCGGGGGGTTTAGTTCAGATACGCAGTATTTT. Translating it yields CAIGNSGGFSSDTQYF.